The 13 T cell receptor beta chains listed next were all sequenced from one sample in a study of post-analysis software for immune sequencing data. TCR beta cDNA libraries had unique molecular identifiers. TCRdb re-analysed the PCR reads in MiXCR, keeping a single row per CDR3 protein. This table has hundreds of thousands of distinct CDR3 sequences, roughly two fifths appearing once. Whole-study results and caveats: Controls had lower frequencies than patients of five TRBV segments, which included TRBV5-6, TRBV5-1 and TRBV20-1.

These receptors have no known antigen. The specimen sequenced was blood. These receptors were collected from a girl between 5 and 17 years old with multiple sclerosis.

This clonotype came up a few times. The V and J genes are TRBV6-6 and TRBJ2-5; TRBD2 matches 7 bases. The length of the CDR3 is 14 residues. The trim removed 8 bases at V and 4 bases at J, leaving 10 bases unmatched. Germline CDR1 and CDR2: MNHNY and SVGAGI (reference sequence). Written as DNA, the CDR3 is TGTGCCAGCGCGGGAGTGTCGCACGGAGAGACCCAGTACTTC. This codes for CASAGVSHGETQYF.

CDR3 bases: TGTGCCAGCAGCTTAGAGAATCAATATAGCAATCAGCCCCAGCATTTT. Encoded protein: CASSLENQYSNQPQHF. The J gene is TRBJ1-5, the V gene TRBV7-8; D is undetermined. Germline V gene data show CDR1 as SGHVS and CDR2 as FQNEAQ. V lost 1 base to trimming and J lost 0 bases, with 10 bases between them. The CDR3 length is 16 residues.

V gene TRBV3-1 combines with J gene TRBJ2-7, with D uncertain. Germline CDR1 and CDR2: LGHDT and YNNKEL (reference sequence). CDR3 size: 14 residues. V lost 2 bases and J lost 0, with 8 bases in between. The CDR3 spells CASSQFISSYEQYF. CDR3 DNA sequence: TGTGCCAGCAGCCAATTTATTAGCTCCTACGAGCAGTACTTC.

The chain combines TRBV29-1 with TRBJ1-2; D is perhaps TRBD1 (5 bases). Trimming pared 6 bases from V and 5 bases from J, leaving 13 bases between. The CDR3 runs to 12 residues. The germline CDR1 and CDR2 sequences are SQVTM and ANQGSEA. The CDR3 DNA is TGCAGCGTCCCGTCCCGGGGGTATGGCTACACCTTC. Protein product: CSVPSRGYGYTF.

This clonotype was counted only a few times. The DNA of the CDR3 is TGTGCCAGCAGCGGCGGGACAGGCTACAATGAGCAGTTCTTC. This codes for CASSGGTGYNEQFF. The V call is TRBV2, the J call TRBJ2-1; 8 bases are a match to TRBD1. V dropped 6 bases and J dropped 3; count of bases not matched to a gene: 4. The CDR3 extends over 14 amino acids. Germline V gene lookup returns CDR1 SNHLY and CDR2 FYNNEI.

This clonotype showed up just a few times. The CDR3 nucleotides are TGTGCCAGCAGTTACGACAGGGAGACCTACGAGCAGTACTTC. As protein: CASSYDRETYEQYF. This rearrangement joins TRBV6-5 to TRBJ2-7; 7 bases are a match to TRBD1. With V trimmed by 2 bases and J by 2 bases, 3 bases remained unmatched. Germline-derived CDR1 and CDR2 are MNHEY and SVGAGI. The CDR3 sequence is 14 residues long.

This chain uses TRBV11-2 with TRBJ2-3; no firm D call. The CDR3 length is 14 residues. V was clipped by 5 bases and J by 2 bases, with 11 bases between them. Germline-derived CDR1 and CDR2 are SGHAT and FQNNGV. CDR3 protein: CASSLLVVTDTQYF. CDR3 nucleotides: TGTGCCAGCAGCCTCCTAGTGGTCACAGATACGCAGTATTTT.

This clonotype came up a few times. The chain carries TRBV7-8 and TRBJ2-1, with D perhaps TRBD1 or TRBD2 (5 bases each). V lost 2 bases, J lost 4 bases, and 15 bases lay in between. CDR3 length equals 16 residues. Per germline, CDR1 SGHVS and CDR2 FQNEAQ. The CDR3 reads CASSLSTMRGYNEQFF. The DNA for the CDR3 is TGTGCCAGCAGCTTATCAACCATGAGGGGTTACAATGAGCAGTTCTTC.

J is TRBJ2-5 and V is TRBV7-3; TRBD2 agrees at 8 bases. V trimming: 5 bases; J trimming: 2 bases; junction bases outside the gene matches: 7. This CDR3 is 15 amino acids long. Per germline, CDR1 SGHTA and CDR2 FQGTGA. CDR3 in amino acids: CASSPRGGRQETQYF. The CDR3 DNA follows: TGTGCCAGCAGCCCACGGGGGGGCAGGCAAGAGACCCAGTACTTC.

This clonotype appeared a single time. At one of its ends the junction is not consistent with the germline gene, which may arise from a read error. CDR3 sequence reads: CSVSTGTGNQPRHF. The CDR3 region has the DNA TGCAGCGTTTCCACCGGGACAGGGAATCAGCCCCGGCATTTT. This sequence joins TRBV29-1 and TRBJ1-5; 9 bases match TRBD1. This CDR3 comprises 14 residues. Per germline, CDR1 SQVTM and CDR2 ANQGSEA.

The chain joins TRBV12-3 or TRBV12-4 to TRBJ2-2; D is uncertain. The CDR3 runs 14 residues. The V end was cut by 5 bases, the J end by 9 bases, with 16 bases between. CDR3 sequence reads: CASSIRTRGRELFF. The CDR3 DNA is TGTGCCAGCAGTATCAGGACCCGAGGCCGGGAGCTGTTTTTT.

This sequence joins TRBV6-5 and TRBJ2-4; a weak D match, TRBD1 (6 bases). V dropped 7 bases and J dropped 2 bases, with 15 bases sitting between them. The CDR3 spans 15 residues. CDR1 is MNHEY, CDR2 SVGAGI, per germline. This CDR3 reads CASIVQGLTKNIQYF. CDR3 sequence (DNA): TGTGCCAGCATTGTACAGGGTCTTACCAAAAACATTCAGTACTTC.

The V and J genes are TRBV6-5 and TRBJ2-5; D is unresolved. This CDR3 has 13 residues. CDR1 and CDR2 from the germline V gene are MNHEY and SVGAGI. Trimming removed 6 bases at V and 4 bases at J, with 12 bases between. The CDR3 DNA reads as TGTGCCAGCAGCGAAATAGTCGGAGAGACCCAGTACTTC. It specifies CASSEIVGETQYF.